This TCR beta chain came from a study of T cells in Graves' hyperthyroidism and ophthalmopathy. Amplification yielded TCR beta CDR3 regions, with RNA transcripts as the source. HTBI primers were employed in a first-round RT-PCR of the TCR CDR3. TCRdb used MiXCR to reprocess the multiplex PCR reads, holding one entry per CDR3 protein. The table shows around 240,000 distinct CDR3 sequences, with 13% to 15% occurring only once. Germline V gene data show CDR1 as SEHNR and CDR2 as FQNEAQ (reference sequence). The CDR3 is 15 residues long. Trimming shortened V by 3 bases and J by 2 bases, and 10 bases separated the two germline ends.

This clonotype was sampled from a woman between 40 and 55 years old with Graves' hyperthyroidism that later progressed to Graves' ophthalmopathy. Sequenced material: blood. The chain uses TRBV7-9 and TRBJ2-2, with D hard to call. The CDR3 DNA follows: TGTGCCAGCAGCTTTGTGCCTCCAAACACCGGGGAGCTGTTTTTT. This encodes CASSFVPPNTGELFF.